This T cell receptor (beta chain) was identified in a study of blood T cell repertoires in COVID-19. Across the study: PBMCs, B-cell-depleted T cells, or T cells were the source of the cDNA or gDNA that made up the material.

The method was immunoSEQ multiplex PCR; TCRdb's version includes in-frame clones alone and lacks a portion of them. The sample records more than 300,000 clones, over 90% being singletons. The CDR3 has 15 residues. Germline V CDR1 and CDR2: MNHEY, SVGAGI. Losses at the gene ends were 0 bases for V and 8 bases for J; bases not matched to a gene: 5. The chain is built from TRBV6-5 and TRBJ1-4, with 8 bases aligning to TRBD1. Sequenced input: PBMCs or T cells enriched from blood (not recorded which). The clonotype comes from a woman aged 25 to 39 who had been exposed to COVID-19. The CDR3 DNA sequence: TGTGCCAGCAGTTACTCCGGACAGGGAAGAGAAAAACTGTTTTTT. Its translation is CASSYSGQGREKLFF.